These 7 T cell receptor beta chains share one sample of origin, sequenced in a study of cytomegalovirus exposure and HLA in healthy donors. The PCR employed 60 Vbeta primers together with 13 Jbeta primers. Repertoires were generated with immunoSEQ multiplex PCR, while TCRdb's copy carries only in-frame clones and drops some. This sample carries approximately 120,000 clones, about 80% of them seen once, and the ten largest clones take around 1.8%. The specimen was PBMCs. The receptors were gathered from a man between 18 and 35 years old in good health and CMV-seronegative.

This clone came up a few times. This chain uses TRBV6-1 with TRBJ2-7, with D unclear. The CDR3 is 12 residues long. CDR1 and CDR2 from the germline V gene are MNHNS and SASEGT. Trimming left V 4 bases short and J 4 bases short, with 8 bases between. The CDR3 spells CASSGRMYEQYF. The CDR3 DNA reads TGTGCCAGCAGTGGCAGGATGTACGAGCAGTACTTC.

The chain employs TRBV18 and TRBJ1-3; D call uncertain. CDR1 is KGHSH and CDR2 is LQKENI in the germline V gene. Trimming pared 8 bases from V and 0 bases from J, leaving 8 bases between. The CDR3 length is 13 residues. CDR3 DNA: TGTGCCAGCCGTAACACCTCTGGAAACACCATATATTTT. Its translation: CASRNTSGNTIYF.

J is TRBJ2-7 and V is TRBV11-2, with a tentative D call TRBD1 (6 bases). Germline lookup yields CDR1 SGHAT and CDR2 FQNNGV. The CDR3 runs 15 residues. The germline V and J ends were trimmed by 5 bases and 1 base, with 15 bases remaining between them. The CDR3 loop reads CASSQIQGSSYEQYF. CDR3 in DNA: TGTGCCAGCAGCCAAATCCAGGGGAGTTCCTACGAGCAGTACTTC.

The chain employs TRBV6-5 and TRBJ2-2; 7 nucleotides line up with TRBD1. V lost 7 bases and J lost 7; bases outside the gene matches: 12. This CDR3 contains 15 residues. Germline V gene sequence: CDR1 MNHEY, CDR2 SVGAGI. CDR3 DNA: TGTGCCAGCACCAAGGAGACAGGGATGGGCGGGGAGCTGTTTTTT. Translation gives CASTKETGMGGELFF.

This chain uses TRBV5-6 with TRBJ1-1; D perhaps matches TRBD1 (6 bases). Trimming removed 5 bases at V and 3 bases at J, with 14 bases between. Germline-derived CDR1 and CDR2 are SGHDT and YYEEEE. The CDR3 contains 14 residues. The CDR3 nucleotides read TGTGCCAGCAGTCTGGGGGCTTGGGACACTGAAGCTTTCTTT. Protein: CASSLGAWDTEAFF.

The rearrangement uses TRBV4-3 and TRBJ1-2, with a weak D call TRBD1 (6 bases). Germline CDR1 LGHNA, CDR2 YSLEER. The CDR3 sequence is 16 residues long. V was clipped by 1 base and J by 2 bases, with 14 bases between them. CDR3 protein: CASSQVGIQGNYGYTF. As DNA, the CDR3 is TGCGCCAGCAGCCAAGTTGGGATCCAGGGGAACTATGGCTACACCTTC.

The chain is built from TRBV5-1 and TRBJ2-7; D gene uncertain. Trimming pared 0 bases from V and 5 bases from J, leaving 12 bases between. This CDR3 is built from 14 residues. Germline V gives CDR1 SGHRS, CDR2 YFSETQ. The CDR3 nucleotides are TGCGCCAGCAGCTTGGAGCCCGGGTTTAACGAGCAGTACTTC. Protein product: CASSLEPGFNEQYF.